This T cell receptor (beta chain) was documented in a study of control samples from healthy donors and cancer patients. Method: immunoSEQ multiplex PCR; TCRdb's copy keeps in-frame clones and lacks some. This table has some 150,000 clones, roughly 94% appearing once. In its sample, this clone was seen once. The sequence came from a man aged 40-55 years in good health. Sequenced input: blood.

CDR3 nucleotides: TGTGCCAGCAGCTTCCCAGGGCTTACTGAAGCTTTCTTT. It translates to CASSFPGLTEAFF. This chain connects TRBV11-2 to TRBJ1-1; perhaps TRBD1 as D (5 bases). Germline CDR1 and CDR2: SGHAT and FQNNGV. V dropped 3 bases and J dropped 5 bases, with 10 bases sitting between them. The length of the CDR3 is 13 residues.